Given below is one T cell receptor beta chain in context. Its specificity is unknown. Cultured CD4+ T cell DNA underwent sequencing with the Oncomine TCR Beta short-read assay. Once CD4+ T cells had been cultured, genomic DNA was extracted from them. TCRdb processed the PCR reads anew with MiXCR; each CDR3 protein has one entry. Here the sample spans around 13,000 distinct CDR3 sequences, 30% to 45% being singletons. Indicated treatment: approximately 9-day PBMC culture with coronavirus spike peptide pools or control peptides (ViraFEST assay). These data belong to a study of vaccination and CD4 T cells after COVID-19. Study-level information: Overlapping spike peptides of SARS-CoV-2, HCoV-NL63, HCoV-OC43 and HCoV-229E were used, and cells were stimulated with them. General study results and limits: Analysis covered relatively few convalescent patients and lacked any early post-infection timepoints. For convalescent patients, 304 of the 307 vaccine-specific clones analyzed were classified as spike mono-reactive.

The CDR3 has 16 amino acids. Trimming at V came to 1 base and at J to 6 bases, leaving 6 bases not matched to a gene. Germline CDR1 and CDR2: SGHTA and FQGNSA. Sequencing input: cultured CD4+ T cells from blood. The clonotype originates from a human donor with COVID-19. The V and J genes are TRBV7-2 and TRBJ2-2; 9 nucleotides line up with TRBD2. The CDR3 loop reads CASSLVGGGAPGELFF. The CDR3 bases are TGTGCCAGCAGCTTAGTTGGCGGGGGGGCTCCCGGGGAGCTGTTTTTT.